This paragraph reports one T cell receptor beta chain. What this receptor recognizes is not known. Within one base of it there is no much larger clone, and no base qualities were kept. Genomic DNA was isolated from the sorted cells so that the TCRbeta CDR3 region could be sequenced. The immunoSEQ Assay was used to sequence the TCRbeta CDR3 regions. TCRdb re-hosts the immuneACCESS table, in-frame sequences only. Its copies lack some clones; in the studies checked, an unresolved V gene accounts for under half of them, and the cause for the rest is not known. Present in this sample are approximately 99,000 clones, around 96% of which were seen just once. 2% to 2.5% of the sample is held by the ten biggest clonotypes. CDR1 is given as MNHEY and CDR2 as SVGAGI, both from the germline V gene. V is pared back by 2 bases and J by 4 bases, with 11 bases lying between the germline termini. The cysteine opens and the phenylalanine closes a CDR3 of 14 amino acids. The entry retains the CDR3 DNA only, 42 bases that are in frame from base 1.

The trial excluded patients who had a history of autoimmune disease or were on systemic immunosuppression. Peripheral blood for TCR sequencing was collected from all dose cohorts at baseline, on cycle 4 day 1, and on cycle 7 day 1. The samples were drawn from a first-in-human, open-label, multicenter phase I dose-escalation trial of ivuxolimab. Adults with locally advanced or metastatic head and neck squamous cell, hepatocellular, melanoma or renal cell carcinoma were enrolled in the trial. Before TCR sequencing, CD4+ and CD8+ T cells were separately sorted from peripheral blood. The data stem from a study of OX40 agonist ivuxolimab in advanced cancers. In the study overall: The costimulatory receptor OX40 (CD134) was targeted by ivuxolimab, a fully human IgG2 agonistic monoclonal antibody. Intravenous ivuxolimab was administered to patients every 2 weeks at six dose levels: 0.01, 0.1, 0.3, 1.5, 3 and 10 mg/kg. Among the roughly 50 dose-escalation patients, 19 had hepatocellular carcinoma, roughly 15 melanoma, 9 renal cell carcinoma and 9 head and neck cancer. A male proportion of 70% to 90% and a mean age of approximately 55 years, ranging from 23 to 79, were recorded for the dose-escalation cohort. Prior anti-PD-1, anti-PD-L1 or anti-CTLA-4 therapy was permitted, and 40% of dose-escalation patients had received checkpoint inhibitors. Partial responses were achieved by three dose-escalation patients, of whom one had hepatocellular carcinoma and two had cutaneous melanoma. Peripheral TCRbeta sequencing was intended to test whether TCR sequence diversity was altered and clonal T-cell expansion was caused by ivuxolimab. The paper describes the monotherapy dose-escalation part (N ≈ 49 patients) of the phase I trial of ivuxolimab.

The paper's findings and limits, for the study overall: In the 0.1-3.0 mg/kg groups, partial responders were among the patients with the lowest normalized peripheral clonal expansion, particularly in CD8+ T cells. Low levels of normalized T-cell clonal expansion were also seen in some patients who did not respond. The antigen specificity of the clonally expanded peripheral T cells was not determined. At doses from 0.1 to 3.0 mg/kg, clonal expansion was seen in both CD4+ and CD8+ blood T cells between baseline and week 6. After ivuxolimab, expanded clones were on average more numerous among CD8+ T cells than among CD4+ T cells.

The sample was CD4+ or CD8+ T cells sorted from blood, taken in a trial of the OX40 agonist ivuxolimab. The V and J genes are TRBV6-5 and TRBJ1-2, with the D gene too uncertain to name. This TCR came from an adult with an advanced solid tumor such as melanoma, head and neck, liver or kidney cancer. In nucleotide form, the sequence is TGTGCCAGCAGTTACCCGGACCCCAGCTATGGCTACACCTTC. This encodes CASSYPDPSYGYTF.